Below are 8 T cell receptor beta chains sequenced from a single sample in a study of radiotherapy plus CTLA-4 blockade in lung cancer. Generated by immunoSEQ multiplex PCR, the TCRdb table keeps only in-frame clones and is missing some. The sample records 35,000 to 40,000 clones, around 86% being singletons. Source: peripheral blood, taken from a patient treated with radiotherapy plus ipilimumab. The receptors shown here come from a human donor with non-small cell lung cancer whose response to radiotherapy plus ipilimumab could not be evaluated.

This clone turned up a few times. The chain links TRBV28 to TRBJ2-7; 12 bases agree with TRBD1. There are 18 residues in the CDR3. The junction had 9 bases not matched to a gene; V was cut back by 0 bases and J by 3 bases. Germline lookup yields CDR1 MDHEN and CDR2 SYDVKM. CDR3 bases: TGTGCCAGCAGTTTATGGGGGACAGGGGGCGGTCCCCGCTACGAGCAGTACTTC. Translating it yields CASSLWGTGGGPRYEQYF.

This clone was counted a few times. The chain uses TRBV19 and TRBJ1-1; D is possibly TRBD1 (6 bases). Deletions cut 0 bases from V and 1 base from J, with 12 bases between. CDR1 is LNHDA and CDR2 is SQIVND in the germline V gene (reference sequence). This CDR3 contains 16 residues. CDR3 sequence: CASSIDHQGTNTEAFF. CDR3 DNA sequence: TGTGCCAGTAGTATAGATCATCAGGGGACGAACACTGAAGCTTTCTTT.

The chain joins TRBV28 to TRBJ2-6, with D possibly matching TRBD2 (6 bases). V lost 2 bases, J lost 2 bases, and 16 bases lay in between. Germline V CDR1 and CDR2: MDHEN, SYDVKM. The CDR3 has 18 residues. Here the CDR3 DNA reads TGTGCCAGCAGTTTAGCGGGGCCCCTAGCGACTGGGGCCAACGTCCTGACTTTC. Its translation: CASSLAGPLATGANVLTF.

The chain links TRBV7-2 to TRBJ2-7; D may be TRBD1 (5 bases). The ends were cut back, 2 bases at V and 3 bases at J, with 11 bases in the middle. Germline V lookup: CDR1 SGHTA, CDR2 FQGNSA. This CDR3 contains 14 residues. The CDR3 nucleotides read TGTGCCAGCAGCTTACAGGGTTATTTCTACGAGCAGTACTTC. Translating it yields CASSLQGYFYEQYF.

The chain couples TRBV18 to TRBJ2-4; D not certain. This CDR3 comprises 16 residues. Trimming removed 0 bases at V and 1 base at J, with 10 bases between. The germline V gene encodes CDR1 KGHSH and CDR2 LQKENI. CDR3 loop: CASSPPTTRAKNIQYF. In nucleotides, the CDR3 is TGTGCCAGCTCACCACCCACCACGAGGGCCAAAAACATTCAGTACTTC. The full variable domain, in which reference TRBV18 and TRBJ2-4 provide the parts outside the CDR3, is NAGVMQNPRHLVRRRGQEARLRCSPMKGHSHVYWYRQLPEEGLKFMVYLQKENIIDESGMPKERFSAEFPKEGPSILRIQQVVRGDSAAYFCASSPPTTRAKNIQYFGAGTRLSVL.

The rearrangement joins TRBV7-3 to TRBJ2-7; 11 positions match TRBD2. V dropped 2 bases and J dropped 4; count of bases not matched to a gene: 4. The germline V gene encodes CDR1 SGHTA and CDR2 FQGTGA. This CDR3 comprises 15 residues. The CDR3 DNA sequence: TGTGCCAGCAGCTTAGTTGGGACTAGCGGATACGAGCAGTACTTC. It encodes CASSLVGTSGYEQYF.

The CDR3, as DNA: TGTGCCAGAAGCCCGGGTTGGGGGAGGGCGCGCACAGATACGCAGTATTTT. It yields the protein CARSPGWGRARTDTQYF. The chain uses TRBV5-3 and TRBJ2-3; 7 bases fit TRBD2. TRBV5-3 is an open reading frame, and its role is uncertain. The CDR3 contains 17 residues. With 4 bases clipped from V and 1 base from J, the junction kept 12 bases outside the gene matches.

The genes are TRBV7-8 and TRBJ2-7; tentatively, D is TRBD1 (6 bases). Germline V CDR1 and CDR2: SGHVS, FQNEAQ. The CDR3 totals 15 residues. V was trimmed by 7 bases and J by 6 bases, leaving 22 bases between them. The CDR3 DNA reads as TGTGCCAGCAACCCTGGACAGATGATTTTGGCCGAGCAGTACTTC. This translates into CASNPGQMILAEQYF.